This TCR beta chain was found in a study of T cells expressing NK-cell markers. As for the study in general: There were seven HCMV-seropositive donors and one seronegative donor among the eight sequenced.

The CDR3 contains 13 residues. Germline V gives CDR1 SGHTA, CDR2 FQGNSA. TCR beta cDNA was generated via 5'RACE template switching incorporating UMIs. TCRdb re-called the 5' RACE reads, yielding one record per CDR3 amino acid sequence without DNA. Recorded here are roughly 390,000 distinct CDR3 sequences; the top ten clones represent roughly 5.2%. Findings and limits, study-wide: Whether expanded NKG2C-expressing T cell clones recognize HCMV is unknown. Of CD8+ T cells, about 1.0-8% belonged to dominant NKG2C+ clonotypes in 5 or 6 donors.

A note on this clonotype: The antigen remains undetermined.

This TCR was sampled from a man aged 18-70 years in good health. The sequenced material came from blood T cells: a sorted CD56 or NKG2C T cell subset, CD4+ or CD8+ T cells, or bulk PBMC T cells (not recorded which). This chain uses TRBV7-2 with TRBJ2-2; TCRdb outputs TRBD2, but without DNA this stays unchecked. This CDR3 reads CASSLVRAEPLFF.